The clone carrying this T cell receptor beta chain is classed as medium-sized. As yet, its antigen is unknown. The data derive from a study of spatial heterogeneity in lung cancer. Study-wide results and limits: Tumor mutation count correlated with how many alpha and beta TCRs expanded intratumorally.

Time point of the sample: sample taken at primary tumor resection. Every TCR cDNA molecule bore a unique molecular identifier. TCRdb reprocessed the 5' RACE reads with MiXCR, giving one entry per CDR3 protein. The sample records approximately 1,000 distinct CDR3 sequences, 9.5% to 13% being singletons. The CDR3 consists of 14 residues. In germline, CDR1 is SEHNR, CDR2 FQNEAQ (reference sequence). The ends were cut back, 5 bases at V and 6 bases at J, with 14 bases in the middle. The sequence was obtained from a male donor with early-stage non-small cell lung cancer. The material sequenced was lung tumor tissue, taken at surgery. The J gene is TRBJ1-5, the V gene TRBV7-9; D uncertain. CDR3 sequence (DNA): TGTGCCAGCAGCCCCAACGGGTGGGGTCAGCCCCAGCATTTT. It codes for CASSPNGWGQPQHF. The full variable domain, with the rest looked up from reference TRBV7-9 and TRBJ1-5, is DTGVSQNPRHKITKRGQNVTFRCDPISEHNRLYWYRQTLGQGPEFLTYFQNEAQLEKSRLLSDRFSAERPKGSFSTLEIQRTEQGDSAMYLCASSPNGWGQPQHFGDGTRLSIL.